Reported below is one T cell receptor (beta chain). Produced via immunoSEQ multiplex PCR; TCRdb's table is partial and in-frame only. The repertoire holds fewer than 60,000 clones, with 80% to 95% as singletons. CDR1 is SGHRS and CDR2 is YFSETQ in the germline V gene. This CDR3 has 14 residues. The V gene end was trimmed by 2 bases and the J gene end by 6 bases; junction bases not matched to a gene: 5. This record belongs to a study of T cell changes during pregnancy in multiple sclerosis. The sequenced sample was peripheral blood, obtained in the third trimester of pregnancy. The receptor was derived from a female donor in good health, enrolled as a control in a pregnancy study. V gene TRBV5-1 combines with J gene TRBJ2-1; 7 bases are shared with TRBD2. In DNA, the CDR3 is TGCGCCAGCAGCTTCGGACTAGTAAGCAATGAGCAGTTCTTC. It codes for CASSFGLVSNEQFF.